Listed below are T cell receptor beta chains from one sample, sequenced in a study of shared clonotypes between healthy human individuals. TCRdb keeps only in-frame clones here, not all; method: immunoSEQ multiplex PCR. The sample includes around 1.4 million clones, roughly 98.5% of them seen just once. The sample consisted of naive CD4+ T cells sorted from blood. These receptors were collected from a man between 25 and 39 years old in good health. Each CDR3 is given with its conserved first and last residue. The D gene is left open where the match is weak. Clone size, where shown, is once, few, many, or a class for clones that have expanded.

V	size	J	D	DNA	CDR3
TRBV28	NA	TRBJ2-7	NA	TGTGCCAGCAAGAAATACGAGCAGTACTTC	CASKKYEQYF
TRBV7-9	few	TRBJ2-7	NA	TGTGCCAGCAGCTTAGGGGCCTACGAGCAGTACTTC	CASSLGAYEQYF
TRBV15	once	TRBJ2-5	NA	TGTGCCACCAGCAGAGTGGATGAAGAGACCCAGTACTTC	CATSRVDEETQYF
TRBV28	NA	TRBJ1-2	TRBD1	TGTGCCAGCAGTTACGGTCAGGGGGGGGCCTATGGCTACACCTTC	CASSYGQGGAYGYTF
TRBV27	NA	TRBJ2-3	TRBD2	TGTGCCAGCAAGGACAGACTAGCGGCAGATACGCAGTATTTT	CASKDRLAADTQYF
TRBV29-1	NA	TRBJ2-3	TRBD2	TGCAGCGTCCTCTTAGCGGGCCGCACAGATACGCAGTATTTT	CSVLLAGRTDTQYF
TRBV27	NA	TRBJ2-3	NA	TGTGCCAGCAGTTTACCCGGGACGAGGGAGTATTTT	CASSLPGTREYF
TRBV2	NA	TRBJ1-5	NA	TGTGCCAGCAGGGACAAGTATCAGCCCCAGCATTTT	CASRDKYQPQHF
TRBV2	NA	TRBJ2-3	TRBD1	TGTGCCAGCAGTGCGGTAGACAGGGTGAAAACAGATACGCAGTATTTT	CASSAVDRVKTDTQYF
TRBV15	NA	TRBJ1-1	NA	TGTGCCACCAGCAGGGGGGGCATGAACACTGAAGCTTTCTTT	CATSRGGMNTEAFF
TRBV11-2	NA	TRBJ2-5	TRBD1	TGTGCCAGCAGCTTAGTTACAGGGGGCAATCTGGAGACCCAGTACTTC	CASSLVTGGNLETQYF
TRBV29-1	NA	TRBJ1-3	NA	TGCAGCGTTTTAGCTCAGCCAAACACCATATATTTT	CSVLAQPNTIYF
TRBV28	NA	TRBJ2-7	NA	TGTGCCAGCAGGACAAACTACGAGCAGTACTTC	CASRTNYEQYF
TRBV11-3	NA	TRBJ2-1	NA	TGTGCCAGCAGCTTAGGAGGGATAAGGAGGCAGTTCTTC	CASSLGGIRRQFF
TRBV6-6	NA	TRBJ2-2	NA	TGTGCCAGCAGGGGCAGAGATAACACCGGGGAGCTGTTTTTT	CASRGRDNTGELFF
TRBV6-5	once	TRBJ1-2	NA	TGTGCCAGCTCAAGGGATTCCTATTCTGGCTACACCTTC	CASSRDSYSGYTF
TRBV28	once	TRBJ2-1	NA	TGTGCCAGCATCCAGTCTAGCGTTTCGGGTGAGCAGTTCTTC	CASIQSSVSGEQFF
TRBV4-1	NA	TRBJ1-2	NA	TGCGCCAGCAGCCCCGAGGCCCACCCGCAGTATGGCTACACCTTC	CASSPEAHPQYGYTF
TRBV29-1	once	TRBJ2-1	TRBD2	TGCAGCGCTGGGACTAGCGAGAGTGAGCAGTTCTTC	CSAGTSESEQFF
TRBV6-1	NA	TRBJ1-5	TRBD1	TGTGCCACGCTGACAGGGGTTGGCAATCAGCCCCAGCATTTT	CATLTGVGNQPQHF
TRBV19	once	TRBJ2-2	TRBD2	TGTGCCAGTGCGGGACTAGCGGGAGTCTGGGGTAGCACCGGGGAGCTGTTTTTT	CASAGLAGVWGSTGELFF
TRBV19	NA	TRBJ2-3	NA	TGTGCCAGTAGTATAGCCTGGGCAGATACGCAGTATTTT	CASSIAWADTQYF
TRBV11-3	NA	TRBJ2-3	TRBD2	TGTGCCAGCAGCTTCGGGGCGGGAGTATCACATACGCAGTATTTT	CASSFGAGVSHTQYF
TRBV19	NA	TRBJ1-3	TRBD1	TGTGCCAGTAGTCTCAACAGGGGTGCTTCTGGAAACACCATATATTTT	CASSLNRGASGNTIYF
TRBV27	once	TRBJ2-5	TRBD2	TGTGCCAGCAGTCCATTCTCCAGCGGGGCAGACGTTGAGACCCAGTACTTC	CASSPFSSGADVETQYF
TRBV29-1	NA	TRBJ2-1	TRBD1	TGCAGCGGCCGACAGGGTGGTAATGAGCAGTTCTTC	CSGRQGGNEQFF
TRBV19	NA	TRBJ1-4	TRBD1	TGTGCCAGAAACAGGGGGGGTGAAAAACTGTTTTTT	CARNRGGEKLFF
TRBV15	NA	TRBJ2-7	NA	TGTGCCACCAGCGAGTTGGGTCCCCCCTTCTTTGAGCAGTACTTC	CATSELGPPFFEQYF
TRBV29-1	NA	TRBJ2-2	NA	TGCAGCGTTGGAGGCCATCACACCGGGGAGCTGTTTTTT	CSVGGHHTGELFF
TRBV5-6	once	TRBJ2-2	TRBD2	TGTGCCAGCAGCTATAGCGGGAGGAGAACCGGGGAGCTGTTTTTT	CASSYSGRRTGELFF
TRBV30	NA	TRBJ1-2	TRBD1	TGTGCCTGGAGTGTAGGGGGCGGCTACACCTTC	CAWSVGGGYTF
TRBV9	NA	TRBJ2-1	TRBD1	TGTGCCAGCAGCGACGCCCGGACAGGGTTCAATGAGCAGTTCTTC	CASSDARTGFNEQFF
TRBV5-4	NA	TRBJ2-3	NA	TGTGCCAGCAGCTTGATTTCGAGCACAGATACGCAGTATTTT	CASSLISSTDTQYF
TRBV7-2	NA	TRBJ2-7	NA	TGTGCCAGCAGCCAATATAAACCGGGACCTAAGTACTTC	CASSQYKPGPKYF
TRBV2	NA	TRBJ2-2	TRBD1	TGTGCCAGCAGAACCCGGGACAGGGTTTCCGGGGAGCTGTTTTTT	CASRTRDRVSGELFF
TRBV9	NA	TRBJ2-5	TRBD1	TGTGCCAGCAGCCCTGACAGGGTGGAGATCAGGACCCAGTACTTC	CASSPDRVEIRTQYF
TRBV7-7	NA	TRBJ2-1	NA	TGTGCCAGCAGCTTAAGTGGCGGGCCCGAGCAGTTCTTC	CASSLSGGPEQFF
TRBV27	NA	TRBJ2-2	TRBD2	TGTGCCAGCAGGGCCGTAGCGGGAACGAACACCGGGGAGCTGTTTTTT	CASRAVAGTNTGELFF
TRBV10-1	NA	TRBJ2-3	TRBD2	TGCGCCAGCAGTGTGGGGCCGGGAGGCGGGATCACAGATACGCAGTATTTT	CASSVGPGGGITDTQYF
TRBV7-2	NA	TRBJ2-7	NA	TGTGCCAGCAGCTTAGACTACTACGAGCAGTACTTC	CASSLDYYEQYF
TRBV7-8	NA	TRBJ2-7	NA	TGTGCCAGCAGCCTGCTAGAGGATCTTCACGAGCAGTACTTC	CASSLLEDLHEQYF
TRBV11-2	NA	TRBJ2-1	NA	TGTGCCAGCAAAAGGGCCCTCGAGGTCTACAATGAGCAGTTCTTC	CASKRALEVYNEQFF